One and the same sample provided the 8 T cell receptor beta chains below, sequenced in a study of identifying expanded T cells in peripheral blood. The table came from immunoSEQ multiplex PCR; TCRdb's copy has only in-frame clones and leaves some out. The profile shows tens of thousands of clones, 70% to 90% of them singletons. Sequenced: blood. Receptors originate from a person aged 18-69 years in good health.

The J gene is TRBJ2-3, the V gene TRBV30, with 8 nucleotides matching TRBD2. This CDR3 is built from 15 residues. J gave up 5 bases and V 7 bases, and 14 bases lay outside the gene matches. The germline V gene has CDR1 GTSNPN and CDR2 SVGIG (reference sequence). The CDR3 sequence is CAFGRLAGGEDTQYF. In nucleotides, the CDR3 is TGTGCCTTCGGGAGGCTAGCGGGCGGCGAAGATACGCAGTATTTT.

The V gene is TRBV4-1, the J gene TRBJ2-7; D is perhaps TRBD2 (6 bases). V was cut by 4 bases and J by 3 bases, with 25 bases left in between. The germline V gene has CDR1 MGHRA and CDR2 YSYEKL. CDR3 size: 18 residues. This chain's CDR3 is CASSPQETRGAGYYEQYF. CDR3 bases: TGCGCCAGCAGCCCCCAAGAGACGCGGGGCGCGGGATACTACGAGCAGTACTTC.

Points on this clone: Within the sample, other DNA sequences also encode this same CDR3. The chain employs TRBV11-2 and TRBJ1-1; D not resolved. Germline V gene sequence: CDR1 SGHAT, CDR2 FQNNGV. Trimming took off 1 base at V and 3 bases at J, with 6 bases between the two ends. CDR3 length equals 13 residues. CDR3 DNA: TGTGCCAGCAGCTTAGTGGGAGACACTGAAGCTTTCTTT. It encodes CASSLVGDTEAFF.

The V gene is TRBV19, the J gene TRBJ2-3; D remains unclear. V lost 6 bases and J 4 bases, leaving 20 bases between the germline ends. Germline V lookup: CDR1 LNHDA, CDR2 SQIVND (reference sequence). This CDR3 is 16 amino acids long. This chain's CDR3 is CASSPFPTTLADTQYF. The CDR3 nucleotides read TGTGCCAGTAGCCCTTTTCCGACCACACTCGCAGATACGCAGTATTTT.

CDR3 bases: TGTGCCAGCAGCTTAGTAGGGACGGGGGAGACCCAGTACTTC. Its translation is CASSLVGTGETQYF. The rearrangement joins TRBV7-8 to TRBJ2-5; the D call may be TRBD1 or TRBD2 (5 bases each). There are 14 residues in the CDR3. Germline V gene data show CDR1 as SGHVS and CDR2 as FQNEAQ. V was trimmed by 1 base and J by 5 bases, leaving 11 bases between them. Full variable domain (rest looked up from reference TRBV7-8 and TRBJ2-5): GAGVSQSPRYKVAKRGQDVALRCDPISGHVSLFWYQQALGQGPEFLTYFQNEAQLDKSGLPSDRFFAERPEGSVSTLKIQRTQQEDSAVYLCASSLVGTGETQYFGPGTRLLVL.

V gene TRBV5-1 combines with J gene TRBJ1-2; perhaps TRBD1 as D (6 bases). Germline V lookup: CDR1 SGHRS, CDR2 YFSETQ. Deletions cut 2 bases from V and 0 bases from J, with 14 bases between. CDR3 size: 16 residues. The CDR3 protein is CASSLHRGSANYGYTF. CDR3 in DNA: TGCGCCAGCAGCTTACATAGGGGGTCAGCTAACTATGGCTACACCTTC. Together with reference TRBV5-1 and TRBJ1-2, the CDR3 gives the full variable domain: KAGVTQTPRYLIKTRGQQVTLSCSPISGHRSVSWYQQTPGQGLQFLFEYFSETQRNKGNFPGRFSGRQFSNSRSEMNVSTLELGDSALYLCASSLHRGSANYGYTFGSGTRLTVV.

The rearrangement joins TRBV2 to TRBJ1-4; D not certain. Per germline, CDR1 SNHLY and CDR2 FYNNEI. V was shortened by 3 bases and J by 5 bases, with 10 bases between the two germline ends. The CDR3 length is 14 residues. CDR3 in amino acids: CASSDEVRNEKLFF. The DNA for the CDR3 is TGTGCCAGCAGTGACGAGGTTAGGAATGAAAAACTGTTTTTT.

The gene calls are TRBV7-8 and TRBJ2-7; D not resolved. The CDR3 sequence is 14 residues long. Germline CDR1 SGHVS, CDR2 FQNEAQ. Between the trimmed V and J ends, which lost 1 base and 0 bases, there was a span of 7 bases. The CDR3 is CASSLGGVSYEQYF. CDR3 DNA: TGTGCCAGCAGCTTAGGCGGCGTCTCCTACGAGCAGTACTTC.